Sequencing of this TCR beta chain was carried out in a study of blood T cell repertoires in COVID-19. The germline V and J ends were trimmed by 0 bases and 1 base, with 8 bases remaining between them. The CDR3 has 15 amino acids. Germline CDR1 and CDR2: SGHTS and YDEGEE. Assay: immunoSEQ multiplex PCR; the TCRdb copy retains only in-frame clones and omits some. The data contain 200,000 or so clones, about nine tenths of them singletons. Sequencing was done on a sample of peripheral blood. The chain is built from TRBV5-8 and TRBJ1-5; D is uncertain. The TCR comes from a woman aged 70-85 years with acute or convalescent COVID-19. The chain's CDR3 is CASSLDWSSNQPQHF. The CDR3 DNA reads TGTGCCAGCAGCTTGGATTGGAGCAGCAATCAGCCCCAGCATTTT.